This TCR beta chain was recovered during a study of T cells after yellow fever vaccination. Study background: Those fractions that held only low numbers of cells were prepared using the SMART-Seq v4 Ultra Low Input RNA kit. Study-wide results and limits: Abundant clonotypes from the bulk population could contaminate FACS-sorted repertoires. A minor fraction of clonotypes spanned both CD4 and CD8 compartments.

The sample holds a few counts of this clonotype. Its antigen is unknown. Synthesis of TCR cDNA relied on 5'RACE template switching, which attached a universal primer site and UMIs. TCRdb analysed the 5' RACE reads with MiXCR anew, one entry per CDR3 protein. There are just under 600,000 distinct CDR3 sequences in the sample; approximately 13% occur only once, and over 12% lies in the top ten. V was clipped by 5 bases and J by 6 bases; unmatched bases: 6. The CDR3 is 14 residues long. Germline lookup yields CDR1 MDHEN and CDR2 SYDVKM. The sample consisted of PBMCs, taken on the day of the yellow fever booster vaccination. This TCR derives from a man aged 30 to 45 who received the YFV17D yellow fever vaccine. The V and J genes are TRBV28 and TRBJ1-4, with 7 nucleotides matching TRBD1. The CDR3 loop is CASSQGGWYEKLFF. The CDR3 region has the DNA TGTGCCAGCAGTCAAGGGGGCTGGTATGAAAAACTGTTTTTT. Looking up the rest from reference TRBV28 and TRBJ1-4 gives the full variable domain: DVKVTQSSRYLVKRTGEKVFLECVQDMDHENMFWYRQDPGLGLRLIYFSYDVKMKEKGDIPEGYSVSREKKERFSLILESASTNQTSMYLCASSQGGWYEKLFFGSGTQLSVL.